The TCR beta chain under discussion was sequenced for a study of blood T cell repertoires in COVID-19. Assay: immunoSEQ multiplex PCR; the TCRdb copy retains only in-frame clones and omits some. The sample consists of around 450,000 clones, roughly 89% of them appearing once. Germline CDR1 SQVTM, CDR2 ANQGSEA. Trimming removed 3 bases at V and 8 bases at J, with 13 bases between. This CDR3 region has 13 residues. Material for sequencing was peripheral blood. This chain uses TRBV29-1 with TRBJ1-4; no reliable D call. This receptor was taken from a woman aged 25-40 years with acute or convalescent COVID-19. The CDR3 loop is CSVESPKSEKLFF. The CDR3 nucleotides read TGCAGCGTTGAGTCCCCGAAGAGCGAAAAACTGTTTTTT.